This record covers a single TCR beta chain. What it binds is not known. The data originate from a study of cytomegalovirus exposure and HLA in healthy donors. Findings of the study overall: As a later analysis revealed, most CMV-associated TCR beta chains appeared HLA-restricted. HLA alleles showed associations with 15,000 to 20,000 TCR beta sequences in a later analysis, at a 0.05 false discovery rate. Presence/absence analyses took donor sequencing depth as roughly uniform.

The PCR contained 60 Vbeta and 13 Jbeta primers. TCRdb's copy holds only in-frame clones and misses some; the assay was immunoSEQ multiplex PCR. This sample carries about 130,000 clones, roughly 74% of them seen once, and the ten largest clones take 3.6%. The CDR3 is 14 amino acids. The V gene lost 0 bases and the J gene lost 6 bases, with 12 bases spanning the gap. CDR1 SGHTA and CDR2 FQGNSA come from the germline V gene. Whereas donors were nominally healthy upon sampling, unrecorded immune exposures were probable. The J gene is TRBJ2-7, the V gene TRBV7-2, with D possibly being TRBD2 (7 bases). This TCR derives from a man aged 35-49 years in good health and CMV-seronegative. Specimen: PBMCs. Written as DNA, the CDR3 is TGTGCCAGCAGCTTAGCGGGGGGGCCCATCGAGCAGTACTTC. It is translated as CASSLAGGPIEQYF.